The 25 T cell receptor beta chains reported below all come from one sample, sequenced in a study of radiotherapy plus CTLA-4 blockade in lung cancer. Profiling relied on immunoSEQ multiplex PCR, and the TCRdb table lists in-frame clones only, not all of them. The table lists 90,000 to 100,000 clones, 80% to 85% of them singletons. Sequenced here: peripheral blood, sampled from a patient treated with radiotherapy plus ipilimumab. These receptors all come from a human donor with non-small cell lung cancer that progressed on radiotherapy plus ipilimumab.

This chain links TRBV5-6 with TRBJ2-7, with 9 positions matching TRBD1. J gave up 7 bases and V 3 bases, and 11 bases lay outside the gene matches. Germline V gene lookup returns CDR1 SGHDT and CDR2 YYEEEE. There are 15 residues in the CDR3. The CDR3 bases are TGTGCCAGCAGCTCGGTCGGGACAGGGACGAGTGAGCAGTACTTC. This codes for CASSSVGTGTSEQYF.

The chain has TRBV5-4 and TRBJ2-3; possibly TRBD1 for D (6 bases). The CDR3 has 14 residues. Germline CDR1 is SGHNT and CDR2 is YYREEE (reference sequence). Trimming took off 5 bases at V and 5 bases at J, with 15 bases between the two ends. The CDR3 reads CASRSRDTEDTQYF. CDR3 sequence (DNA): TGTGCCAGCAGGTCCCGGGACACCGAAGATACGCAGTATTTT.

The chain combines TRBV19 with TRBJ1-1, with D tentatively TRBD1 (5 bases). Trimming pared 4 bases from V and 1 base from J, leaving 10 bases between. CDR1 LNHDA and CDR2 SQIVND come from the germline V gene (reference sequence). CDR3 length: 14 residues. The CDR3 reads CASSRGRTNTEAFF. The CDR3 region has the DNA TGTGCCAGTAGTAGGGGACGGACGAACACTGAAGCTTTCTTT.

The chain employs TRBV19 and TRBJ2-5; D possibly corresponds to TRBD2 (6 bases). The CDR3 runs to 14 residues. The V gene's germline CDR1 is LNHDA and CDR2 SQIVND (reference sequence). Trimming pared 1 base from V and 5 bases from J, leaving 11 bases between. CDR3 amino acids: CASSIGGDSETQYF. The CDR3, as DNA: TGTGCCAGTAGTATAGGCGGGGACTCCGAGACCCAGTACTTC.

This clone occurred a few times. The chain's CDR3 is CASSRTGVTDTQYF. The CDR3 DNA follows: TGTGCCAGCAGCAGGACCGGGGTGACAGATACGCAGTATTTT. This chain links TRBV7-9 with TRBJ2-3; weak D call: TRBD2 (5 bases). Trimming shortened V by 5 bases and J by 3 bases, and 12 bases separated the two germline ends. The germline V gene encodes CDR1 SEHNR and CDR2 FQNEAQ (reference sequence). CDR3 length: 14 residues.

The genes are TRBV12-5 and TRBJ2-7; 8 bases are shared with TRBD1. The germline V gene has CDR1 LGHNT and CDR2 FRNRAP. This CDR3 comprises 14 residues. V lost 3 bases, J lost 6 bases, and 7 bases stayed unmatched. Here the CDR3 reads CASGLNRGDSEQYF. For the CDR3, the DNA is TGTGCTAGTGGTTTAAACAGGGGGGACTCCGAGCAGTACTTC.

V is TRBV12-5 and J is TRBJ2-7; 16 bases agree with TRBD2. CDR1 and CDR2 from the germline V gene are LGHNT and FRNRAP. The V and J ends lost 3 bases and 1 base, in that order; junction bases with no gene match: 6. The CDR3 is made up of 18 amino acids. CDR3 amino acids: CASGFTGTSGRASYEQYF. CDR3 DNA: TGTGCTAGTGGTTTCACCGGGACTAGCGGGAGGGCTTCCTACGAGCAGTACTTC. Using reference TRBV12-5 and TRBJ2-7 for the parts outside the CDR3, the full variable domain is DARVTQTPRHKVTEMGQEVTMRCQPILGHNTVFWYRQTMMQGLELLAYFRNRAPLDDSGMPKDRFSAEMPDATLATLKIQPSEPRDSAVYFCASGFTGTSGRASYEQYFGPGTRLTVT.

This sequence joins TRBV27 and TRBJ1-1; TRBD1 aligns across 7 bases. J lost 0 bases, V lost 6 bases, and 7 bases had no gene match. Germline CDR1 reads MNHEY; CDR2 reads SMNVEV (reference sequence). This CDR3 is 15 amino acids long. CDR3 loop: CASRYSDRVNTEAFF. In nucleotides, the CDR3 is TGTGCCAGCAGATACTCTGACAGGGTGAACACTGAAGCTTTCTTT.

The J gene is TRBJ2-3, the V gene TRBV4-1, with D hard to call. V lost 0 bases and J lost 8, with 24 bases in between. Germline CDR1 and CDR2: MGHRA and YSYEKL. This CDR3 has 18 residues. In DNA form, the CDR3 reads TGCGCCAGCAGCCAAGATAAAAACTACTGGAATTCTGCAGGTACGCAGTATTTT. As protein: CASSQDKNYWNSAGTQYF.

The rearrangement joins TRBV9 to TRBJ2-3; D is unresolved. V was clipped by 3 bases and J by 2 bases, with 10 bases between them. CDR3 length: 14 amino acids. Germline CDR1 and CDR2: SGDLS and YYNGEE. CDR3 sequence reads: CASSAPRYTDTQYF. DNA of the CDR3: TGTGCCAGCAGCGCACCTAGATACACAGATACGCAGTATTTT.

The chain uses TRBV9 and TRBJ1-4; a weak D match, TRBD1 (6 bases). Germline V gene sequence: CDR1 SGDLS, CDR2 YYNGEE. The CDR3 consists of 15 residues. V lost 3 bases to trimming and J lost 4 bases, with 13 bases between them. CDR3 bases: TGTGCCAGCAGCGATGGACAGATCGATAATGAAAAACTGTTTTTT. It specifies CASSDGQIDNEKLFF.

The chain carries TRBV28 and TRBJ1-4; the match to TRBD1 covers 9 bases. CDR1 MDHEN and CDR2 SYDVKM come from the germline V gene. The CDR3 runs 15 residues. Unmatched junction bases numbered 8, after V lost 5 bases and J lost 7 bases. CDR3: CASSPRTGEVEKLFF. CDR3 sequence (DNA): TGTGCCAGCAGTCCCCGGACAGGGGAGGTTGAAAAACTGTTTTTT.

CDR3 residues: CASREGGEAEAFF. In DNA form, the CDR3 reads TGTGCCAGCAGGGAGGGGGGCGAGGCTGAAGCTTTCTTT. The rearrangement uses TRBV5-4 and TRBJ1-1; D possibly corresponds to TRBD1 (6 bases). The germline V gene encodes CDR1 SGHNT and CDR2 YYREEE (reference sequence). V was clipped by 5 bases and J by 6 bases, with 14 bases between them. CDR3 length: 13 residues.

V is TRBV2 and J is TRBJ2-7; D is unresolved. CDR1 and CDR2 from the germline V gene are SNHLY and FYNNEI. CDR3 length: 12 amino acids. The V end was cut by 3 bases, the J end by 3 bases, with 6 bases between. This CDR3 reads CASSEVNYEQYF. Here the CDR3 DNA reads TGTGCCAGCAGTGAGGTAAACTACGAGCAGTACTTC.

The chain is built from TRBV29-1 and TRBJ2-3; D possibly corresponds to TRBD1 (5 bases). V lost 7 bases to trimming and J lost 6 bases, with 14 bases between them. Germline V lookup: CDR1 SQVTM, CDR2 ANQGSEA. This CDR3 has 12 amino acids. The CDR3 region is CSARRGQDTQYF. The DNA for the CDR3 is TGCAGCGCTAGAAGGGGTCAGGATACGCAGTATTTT.

This chain connects TRBV19 to TRBJ1-5, with D unresolved. Trimming stripped 6 bases from V and 0 bases from J, with 9 bases between. Germline lookup yields CDR1 LNHDA and CDR2 SQIVND (reference sequence). This CDR3 is 14 amino acids long. The CDR3 region is CASRDGFSNQPQHF. The CDR3 coding sequence is TGTGCCAGTAGGGATGGGTTTAGCAATCAGCCCCAGCATTTT. The full variable domain, rest sourced from reference TRBV19 and TRBJ1-5, is DGGITQSPKYLFRKEGQNVTLSCEQNLNHDAMYWYRQDPGQGLRLIYYSQIVNDFQKGDIAEGYSVSREKKESFPLTVTSAQKNPTAFYLCASRDGFSNQPQHFGDGTRLSIL.

J is TRBJ2-7 and V is TRBV9; no definite D call. V was pared by 1 base and J by 3 bases, with 2 bases between. CDR1 is SGDLS, CDR2 YYNGEE, per germline. This CDR3 is 11 amino acids long. CDR3 in amino acids: CASSVNYEQYF. CDR3 sequence (DNA): TGTGCCAGCAGCGTAAACTACGAGCAGTACTTC.

The J gene is TRBJ1-2, the V gene TRBV27; no reliable D call. The CDR3 sequence is 13 residues long. V dropped 5 bases and J dropped 4 bases, with 11 bases sitting between them. Germline CDR1 and CDR2: MNHEY and SMNVEV (reference sequence). The CDR3 DNA reads TGTGCCAGCAGTCCGCGGGATAGCTATGGCTACACCTTC. It yields the protein CASSPRDSYGYTF.

The CDR3 protein is CASSYSLADTQYF. CDR3 coding DNA: TGTGCCAGCAGTTACTCTCTGGCAGATACGCAGTATTTT. The rearrangement joins TRBV6-5 to TRBJ2-3, with D unresolved. This CDR3 has 13 residues. V lost 0 bases and J lost 4, with 5 bases in between. Germline V gives CDR1 MNHEY, CDR2 SVGAGI.

This clone has only a few counts. The chain employs TRBV4-1 and TRBJ1-5; maybe TRBD1 (5 bases). This CDR3 contains 16 residues. Trimming removed 0 bases from V and 0 bases from J, with 9 bases in between. Germline-derived CDR1 and CDR2 are MGHRA and YSYEKL. The CDR3 region is CASSQDPGSSNQPQHF. For the CDR3, the DNA is TGCGCCAGCAGCCAAGACCCAGGGTCTAGCAATCAGCCCCAGCATTTT.

The V and J genes are TRBV7-6 and TRBJ2-2; tentative D call: TRBD2 (6 bases). Germline CDR1 reads SGHVS; CDR2 reads FNYEAQ. V lost 0 bases and J 4 bases, leaving 12 bases between the germline ends. The length of the CDR3 is 16 residues. Here the CDR3 DNA reads TGTGCCAGCAGCTTAGCATGGGGGGTTAGCACCGGGGAGCTGTTTTTT. Translation gives CASSLAWGVSTGELFF.

This rearrangement joins TRBV5-8 to TRBJ2-1; D is possibly TRBD1 or TRBD2 (7 bases each). This CDR3 spans 16 amino acids. Germline-derived CDR1 and CDR2 are SGHTS and YDEGEE. With 2 bases removed from V and 8 bases from J, the gap between germline ends came to 20 bases. CDR3 sequence (DNA): TGTGCCAGCAGCTTCGACAGGGCCTGGGGGAGGGATGAGCAGTTCTTC. Its protein is CASSFDRAWGRDEQFF.

V usage is TRBV9 and J usage is TRBJ2-7; maybe TRBD2 (6 bases). V was cut by 0 bases and J by 5 bases, with 12 bases left in between. The germline gives CDR1 SGDLS, CDR2 YYNGEE. The CDR3 has 14 amino acids. This CDR3 reads CASSVVASSDEQYF. The CDR3 DNA sequence: TGTGCCAGCAGCGTAGTCGCATCTAGCGACGAGCAGTACTTC.

In its sample, this clone was seen a few times. V gene TRBV6-1 combines with J gene TRBJ2-7; D gene unclear. The V gene's germline CDR1 is MNHNS and CDR2 SASEGT. V was clipped by 1 base and J by 1 base, with 11 bases between them. The CDR3 length is 15 residues. The CDR3 here is CASSEDMGASYEQYF. The CDR3 coding sequence is TGTGCCAGCAGTGAAGACATGGGTGCATCCTACGAGCAGTACTTC.

This chain uses TRBV19 with TRBJ1-5, with no clear D. V was cut by 4 bases and J by 0 bases, with 10 bases left in between. In germline, CDR1 is LNHDA, CDR2 SQIVND (reference sequence). CDR3 length: 15 amino acids. The CDR3 sequence is CASSTPGDSNQPQHF. The CDR3 DNA follows: TGTGCCAGTAGTACCCCCGGAGATAGCAATCAGCCCCAGCATTTT. Combining the CDR3 with reference TRBV19 and TRBJ1-5 gives the whole variable domain DGGITQSPKYLFRKEGQNVTLSCEQNLNHDAMYWYRQDPGQGLRLIYYSQIVNDFQKGDIAEGYSVSREKKESFPLTVTSAQKNPTAFYLCASSTPGDSNQPQHFGDGTRLSIL.